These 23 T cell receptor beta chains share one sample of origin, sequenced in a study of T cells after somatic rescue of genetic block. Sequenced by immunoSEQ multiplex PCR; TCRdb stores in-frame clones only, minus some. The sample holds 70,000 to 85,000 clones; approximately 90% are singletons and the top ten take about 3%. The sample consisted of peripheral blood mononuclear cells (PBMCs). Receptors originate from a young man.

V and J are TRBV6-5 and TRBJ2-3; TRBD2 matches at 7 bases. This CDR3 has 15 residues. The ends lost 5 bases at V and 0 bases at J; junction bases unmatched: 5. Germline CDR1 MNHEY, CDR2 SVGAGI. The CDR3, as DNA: TGTGCCAGCAGTCGAGCGGGATCCAGCACAGATACGCAGTATTTT. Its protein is CASSRAGSSTDTQYF.

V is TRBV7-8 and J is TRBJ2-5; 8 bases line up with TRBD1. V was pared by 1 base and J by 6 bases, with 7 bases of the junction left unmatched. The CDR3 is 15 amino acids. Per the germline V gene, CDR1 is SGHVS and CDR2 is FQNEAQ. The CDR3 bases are TGTGCCAGCAGCTTAGGGCAGGGGGCTGAAAAGACCCAGTACTTC. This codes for CASSLGQGAEKTQYF.

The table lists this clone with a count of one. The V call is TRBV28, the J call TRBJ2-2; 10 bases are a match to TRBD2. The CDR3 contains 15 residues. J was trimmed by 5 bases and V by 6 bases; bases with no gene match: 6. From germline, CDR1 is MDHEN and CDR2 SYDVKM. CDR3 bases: TGTGCCAGCAGACCTAGCGGGAGCGGGACCGGGGAGCTGTTTTTT. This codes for CASRPSGSGTGELFF.

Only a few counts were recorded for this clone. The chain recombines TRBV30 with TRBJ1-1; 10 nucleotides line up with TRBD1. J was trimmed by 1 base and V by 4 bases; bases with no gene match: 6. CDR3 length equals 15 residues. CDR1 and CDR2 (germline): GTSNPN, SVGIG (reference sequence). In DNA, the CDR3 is TGTGCCTGGATTCCCGGGACAGGGGAGAACACTGAAGCTTTCTTT. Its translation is CAWIPGTGENTEAFF.

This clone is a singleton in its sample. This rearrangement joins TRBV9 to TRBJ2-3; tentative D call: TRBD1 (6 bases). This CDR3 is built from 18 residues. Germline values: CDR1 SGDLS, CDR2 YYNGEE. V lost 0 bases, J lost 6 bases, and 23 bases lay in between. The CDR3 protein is CASSVGKRDIWAPDTQYF. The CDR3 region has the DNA TGTGCCAGCAGCGTAGGTAAACGGGACATATGGGCCCCGGATACGCAGTATTTT.

CDR3 residues: CASSERLFEAFF. The CDR3 DNA reads as TGTGCCAGCAGTGAAAGGCTTTTTGAAGCTTTCTTT. This sequence joins TRBV6-1 and TRBJ1-1, with D unresolved. With 2 bases removed from V and 7 bases from J, the gap between germline ends came to 8 bases. Looked up from germline, CDR1 is MNHNS and CDR2 is SASEGT. The CDR3 runs to 12 residues.

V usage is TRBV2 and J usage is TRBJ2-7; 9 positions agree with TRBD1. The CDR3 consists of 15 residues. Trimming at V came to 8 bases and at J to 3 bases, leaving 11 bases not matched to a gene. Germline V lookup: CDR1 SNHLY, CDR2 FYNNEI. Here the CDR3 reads CASVLTGTGNYEQYF. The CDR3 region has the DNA TGTGCCAGCGTACTGACCGGGACAGGGAACTACGAGCAGTACTTC. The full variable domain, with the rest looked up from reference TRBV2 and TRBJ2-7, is EPEVTQTPSHQVTQMGQEVILRCVPISNHLYFYWYRQILGQKVEFLVSFYNNEISEKSEIFDDQFSVERPDGSNFTLKIRSTKLEDSAMYFCASVLTGTGNYEQYFGPGTRLTVT.

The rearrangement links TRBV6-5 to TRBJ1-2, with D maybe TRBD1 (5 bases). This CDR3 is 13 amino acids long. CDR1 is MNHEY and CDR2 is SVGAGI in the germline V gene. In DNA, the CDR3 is TGTGCATGTAGAGGACAATACCGAAGAGGCTACACCTTC. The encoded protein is CACRGQYRRGYTF.

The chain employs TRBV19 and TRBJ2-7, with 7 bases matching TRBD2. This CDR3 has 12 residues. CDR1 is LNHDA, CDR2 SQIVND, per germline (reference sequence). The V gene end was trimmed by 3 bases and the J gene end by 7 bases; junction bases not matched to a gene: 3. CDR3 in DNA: TGTGCCAGTAGTATCGGGGGGAAGGAGCAGTACTTC. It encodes CASSIGGKEQYF. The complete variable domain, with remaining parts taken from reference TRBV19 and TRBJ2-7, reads DGGITQSPKYLFRKEGQNVTLSCEQNLNHDAMYWYRQDPGQGLRLIYYSQIVNDFQKGDIAEGYSVSREKKESFPLTVTSAQKNPTAFYLCASSIGGKEQYFGPGTRLTVT.

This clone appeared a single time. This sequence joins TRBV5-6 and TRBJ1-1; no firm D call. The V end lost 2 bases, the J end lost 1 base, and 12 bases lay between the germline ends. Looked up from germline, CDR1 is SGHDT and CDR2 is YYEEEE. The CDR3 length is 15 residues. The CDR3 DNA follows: TGTGCCAGCAGCTTAGGGCCCTCGGGGAACACTGAAGCTTTCTTT. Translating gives CASSLGPSGNTEAFF.

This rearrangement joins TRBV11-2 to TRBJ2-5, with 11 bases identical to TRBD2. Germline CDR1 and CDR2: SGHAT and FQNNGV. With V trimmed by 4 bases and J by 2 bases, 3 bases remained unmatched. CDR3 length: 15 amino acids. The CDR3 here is CASSSIAGGQETQYF. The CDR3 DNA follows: TGTGCCAGCAGCTCCATAGCGGGAGGGCAAGAGACCCAGTACTTC.

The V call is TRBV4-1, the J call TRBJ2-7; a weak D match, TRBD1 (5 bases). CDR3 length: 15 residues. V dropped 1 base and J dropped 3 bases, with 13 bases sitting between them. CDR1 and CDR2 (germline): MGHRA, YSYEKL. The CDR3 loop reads CASSQGTPSLYEQYF. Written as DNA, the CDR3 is TGCGCCAGCAGCCAAGGGACACCCTCCCTCTACGAGCAGTACTTC.

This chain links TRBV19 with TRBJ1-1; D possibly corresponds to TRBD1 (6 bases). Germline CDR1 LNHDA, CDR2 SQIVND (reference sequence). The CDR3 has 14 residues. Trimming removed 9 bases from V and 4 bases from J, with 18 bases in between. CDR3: CASNHREKSTEAFF. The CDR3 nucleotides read TGTGCCAGCAACCACAGGGAAAAGAGCACTGAAGCTTTCTTT.

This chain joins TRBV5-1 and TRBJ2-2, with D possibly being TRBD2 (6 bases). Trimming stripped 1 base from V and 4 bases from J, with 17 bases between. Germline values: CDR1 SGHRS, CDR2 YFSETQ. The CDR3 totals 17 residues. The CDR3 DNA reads TGCGCCAGCAGCTTGCGCCCCTGGGAGGCTGGCACCGGGGAGCTGTTTTTT. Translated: CASSLRPWEAGTGELFF.

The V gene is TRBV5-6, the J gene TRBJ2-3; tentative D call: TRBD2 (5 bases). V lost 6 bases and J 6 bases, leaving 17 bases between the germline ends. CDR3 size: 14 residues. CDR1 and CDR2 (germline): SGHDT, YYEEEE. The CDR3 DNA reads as TGTGCCAGCATCTCTTTTGGTCCGGGGGATACGCAGTATTTT. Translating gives CASISFGPGDTQYF.

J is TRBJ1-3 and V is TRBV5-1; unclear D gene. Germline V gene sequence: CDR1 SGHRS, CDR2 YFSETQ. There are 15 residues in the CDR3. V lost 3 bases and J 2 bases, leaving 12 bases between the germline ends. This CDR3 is CASSSPRTAGNTIYF. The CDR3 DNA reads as TGCGCCAGCAGCTCACCCCGGACCGCTGGAAACACCATATATTTT.

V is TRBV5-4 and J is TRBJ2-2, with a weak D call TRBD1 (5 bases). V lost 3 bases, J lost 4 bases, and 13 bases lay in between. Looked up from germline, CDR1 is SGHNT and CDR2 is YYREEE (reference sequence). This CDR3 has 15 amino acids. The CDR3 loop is CASSSSGPGTGELFF. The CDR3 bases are TGTGCCAGCAGCTCCTCAGGGCCGGGCACCGGGGAGCTGTTTTTT. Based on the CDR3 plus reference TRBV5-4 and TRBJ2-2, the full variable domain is ETGVTQSPTHLIKTRGQQVTLRCSSQSGHNTVSWYQQALGQGPQFIFQYYREEENGRGNFPPRFSGLQFPNYSSELNVNALELDDSALYLCASSSSGPGTGELFFGEGSRLTVL.

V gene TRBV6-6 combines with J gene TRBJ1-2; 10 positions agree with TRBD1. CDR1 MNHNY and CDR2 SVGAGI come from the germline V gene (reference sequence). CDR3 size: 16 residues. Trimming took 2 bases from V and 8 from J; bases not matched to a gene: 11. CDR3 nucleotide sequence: TGTGCCAGCAGTTACACCGGGACAGGGGACGGGACGGGCTACACCTTC. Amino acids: CASSYTGTGDGTGYTF.

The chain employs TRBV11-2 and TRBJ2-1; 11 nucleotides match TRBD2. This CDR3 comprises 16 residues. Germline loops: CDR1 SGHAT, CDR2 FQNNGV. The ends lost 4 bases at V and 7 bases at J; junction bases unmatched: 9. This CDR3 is CASSSLVTSGRNEQFF. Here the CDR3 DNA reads TGTGCCAGCAGCTCCCTAGTAACTAGCGGGAGAAATGAGCAGTTCTTC.

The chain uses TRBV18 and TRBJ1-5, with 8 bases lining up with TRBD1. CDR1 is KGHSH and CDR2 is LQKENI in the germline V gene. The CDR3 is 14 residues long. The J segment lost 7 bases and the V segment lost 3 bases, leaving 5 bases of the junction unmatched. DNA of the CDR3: TGTGCCAGCTCACCCGGACAGGGTGGGCAGCCCCAGCATTTT. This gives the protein CASSPGQGGQPQHF.

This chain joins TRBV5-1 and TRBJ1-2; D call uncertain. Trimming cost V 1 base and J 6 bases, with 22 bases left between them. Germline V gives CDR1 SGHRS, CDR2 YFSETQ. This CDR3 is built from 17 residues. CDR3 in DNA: TGCGCCAGCAGCTTGCGACTCAACTTGGTGGGTCGCCATGGCTACACCTTC. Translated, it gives CASSLRLNLVGRHGYTF. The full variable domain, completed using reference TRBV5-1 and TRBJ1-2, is KAGVTQTPRYLIKTRGQQVTLSCSPISGHRSVSWYQQTPGQGLQFLFEYFSETQRNKGNFPGRFSGRQFSNSRSEMNVSTLELGDSALYLCASSLRLNLVGRHGYTFGSGTRLTVV.

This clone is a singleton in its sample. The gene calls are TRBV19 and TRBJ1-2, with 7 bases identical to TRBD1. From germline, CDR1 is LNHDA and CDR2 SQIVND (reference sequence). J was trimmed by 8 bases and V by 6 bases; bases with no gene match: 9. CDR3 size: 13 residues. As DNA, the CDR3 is TGTGCCAGTAGCAGTACAGGGGTGGGAGGCTACACCTTC. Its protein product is CASSSTGVGGYTF.

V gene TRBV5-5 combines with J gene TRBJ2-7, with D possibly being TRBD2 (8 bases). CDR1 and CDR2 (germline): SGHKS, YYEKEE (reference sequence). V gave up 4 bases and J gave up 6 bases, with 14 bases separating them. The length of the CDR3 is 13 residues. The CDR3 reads CASSPTGTSEQYF. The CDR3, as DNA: TGTGCCAGCAGCCCGACAGGGACTAGCGAGCAGTACTTC.